This T cell receptor beta chain was captured in a study of human T cells and chemical hapten exposure. Unique molecular identifiers were attached to individual cDNA molecules within the library. Via MiXCR, TCRdb re-called the RACE reads, giving one row per CDR3 protein. The repertoire has more than 250,000 distinct CDR3 sequences, about 8.1% of them found once; the top ten carry 2% to 3%. Time point reported: pre-sensitization, week 0. As for treatment: therapeutic diphenylcyclopropenone sensitization with weekly scalp DPC. This CDR3 contains 13 residues. The V end lost 5 bases, the J end lost 4 bases, and 9 bases lay between the germline ends. Germline CDR1 SGHTA, CDR2 FQGNSA. This clonotype was seen many times.

This chain links TRBV7-2 with TRBJ1-5; D is ambiguous. The sample here was whole blood, taken in connection with sensitization to the hapten diphenylcyclopropenone (DPC). This receptor was obtained from a woman aged 40-49 years with alopecia areata. Some clones in this sample may be carry-over from other donors' samples. In DNA form, the CDR3 reads TGTGCCAGCAGCCCCGGATATAATCAGCCCCAGCATTTT. It specifies CASSPGYNQPQHF.